The T cell receptor beta chain described here comes from a study of cytomegalovirus exposure and HLA in healthy donors. Whole-study results and caveats: With later analysis, a missense DCLRE1C variant became linked to TCR beta V- and J-gene trimming. Researchers catalogued some 160 TCR beta chains as cytomegalovirus-associated. V segments that were indistinguishable, TRBV6-2 and TRBV6-3 among them, were omitted from analysis.

This CDR3 has 16 residues. Trimming shortened V by 4 bases and J by 0 bases, and 15 bases separated the two germline ends. Germline loops: CDR1 SGHNT, CDR2 YYREEE (reference sequence). Use of 60 Vbeta and 13 Jbeta primers characterized the PCR. The table came from immunoSEQ multiplex PCR; TCRdb's copy has only in-frame clones and leaves some out. Among 150,000 or so clones, approximately 80% were seen once, and the ten largest hold approximately 4.5%. Healthy bone marrow donors made up the donor group. Worth noting for this clone: What it binds is unknown.

Sequencing used PBMCs. The J gene is TRBJ2-3, the V gene TRBV5-4; perhaps TRBD2 as D (5 bases). This TCR was sampled from a male donor in good health and CMV-seropositive. The CDR3 nucleotides read TGTGCCAGCAGCCTGGCGCCTAGCCGGAGCACAGATACGCAGTATTTT. The encoded protein is CASSLAPSRSTDTQYF.